This T cell receptor (beta chain) was found in a study of graft-versus-host responses after intestinal transplantation. About the study: After anti-thymocyte globulin induction, recipients took tacrolimus and steroids for about 3 years.

Generated by immunoSEQ multiplex PCR, the TCRdb table keeps only in-frame clones and is missing some. The repertoire consists of about 97,000 clones, with approximately 92% occurring once and the leading ten covering roughly 15%. Turning to this clone: The antigen remains unidentified.

The CDR3 is made up of 14 amino acids. V shed 3 bases and J shed 7 bases, with 12 bases lying between them. Germline V gene data show CDR1 as LNHDA and CDR2 as SQIVND (reference sequence). Points from the study as a whole: Declining HvG levels early post-transplant were linked to peak circulating GvH clone levels. Marrow from the recipient contained GvH clones, some of which had appeared first in ileum or blood.

This material consisted of PBMCs, taken about 460 days after intestinal transplant. The J gene is TRBJ1-4, the V gene TRBV19, with a tentative D call TRBD1 (5 bases). The source is a human patient who received an intestinal transplant, so some T cells may come from the graft donor. The CDR3 is CASSIKGRVEKLFF. CDR3 nucleotides: TGTGCCAGTAGTATTAAGGGGCGTGTTGAAAAACTGTTTTTT.